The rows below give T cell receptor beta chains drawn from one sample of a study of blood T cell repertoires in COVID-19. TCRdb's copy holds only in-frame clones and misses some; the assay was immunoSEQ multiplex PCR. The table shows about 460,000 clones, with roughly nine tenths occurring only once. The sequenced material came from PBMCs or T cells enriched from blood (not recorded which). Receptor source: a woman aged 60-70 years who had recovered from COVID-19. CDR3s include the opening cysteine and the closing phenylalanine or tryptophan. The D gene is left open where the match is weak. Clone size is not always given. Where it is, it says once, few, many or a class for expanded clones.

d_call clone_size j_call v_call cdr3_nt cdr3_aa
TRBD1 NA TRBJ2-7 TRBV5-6 TGTGCCAGCAGCTTTCAGGACAGGACGTCCTACGAGCAGTACTTC CASSFQDRTSYEQYF
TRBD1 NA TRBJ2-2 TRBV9 TGTGCCAGCAGCCAAGTTCCTACAGGGGACCACACCGGGGAGCTGTTTTTT CASSQVPTGDHTGELFF
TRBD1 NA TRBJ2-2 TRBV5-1 TGCGCCAGCAGCTTGGCCCCCGGGACAGAAAACACCGGGGAGCTGTTTTTT CASSLAPGTENTGELFF
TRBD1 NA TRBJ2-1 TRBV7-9 TGTGCCAGCAGCCAGGAGGGGACAGGGGTCTACAATGAGCAGTTCTTC CASSQEGTGVYNEQFF
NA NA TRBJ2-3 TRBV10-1 TGCGCCAGCAGTGACCCTAACCAGGGCGCAGATACGCAGTATTTT CASSDPNQGADTQYF
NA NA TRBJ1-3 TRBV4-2 TGTGCCAGCAGCCACCCCACGCTGGAGACAGGTACTGGAAACACCATATATTTT CASSHPTLETGTGNTIYF
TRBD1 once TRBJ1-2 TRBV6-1 TGTGCCAGCAGTGAGGGACAGGGGGCCCGGGGCTATGGCTACACCTTC CASSEGQGARGYGYTF
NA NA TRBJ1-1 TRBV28 TGTGCCAGCAGTTCAAGCCAGGGCCGTACTGAAGCTTTCTTT CASSSSQGRTEAFF
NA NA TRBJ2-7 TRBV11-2 TGTGCCAGCAGGCCAATGGCAGGGGCTTTCTACGAGCAGTACTTC CASRPMAGAFYEQYF
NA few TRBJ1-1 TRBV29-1 TGCAGCGGTGGGACACAAACCACTGAAGCTTTCTTT CSGGTQTTEAFF
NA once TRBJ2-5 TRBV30 TGTGCCTGGAGTCCCCTTGGGGCGGGGGAGACCCAGTACTTC CAWSPLGAGETQYF
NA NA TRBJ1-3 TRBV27 TGTGCCAGCAGTTTAAAAGGGGGTGGAAACACCATATATTTT CASSLKGGGNTIYF
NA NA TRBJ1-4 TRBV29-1 TGCAGCGTTGCACAGGGAACTAATGAAAAACTGTTTTTT CSVAQGTNEKLFF
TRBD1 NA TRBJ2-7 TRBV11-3 TGTGCCAGCAGCCCAGGGGGATACGAGCAGTACTTC CASSPGGYEQYF
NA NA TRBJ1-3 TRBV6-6 TGTGCCAGCAGTTCAGGGTATCGCTCTGGAAACACCATATATTTT CASSSGYRSGNTIYF
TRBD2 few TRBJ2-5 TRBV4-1 TGCGCCAGCAGCCAAAACCCAGGACTAGCGGGACAAGAGACCCAGTACTTC CASSQNPGLAGQETQYF